This T cell receptor beta chain was recorded in a study of control samples from healthy donors and cancer patients (dated by TCRdb to the early 2020s). As encoded in the germline V gene (reference sequence), CDR1 is LGHDT while CDR2 is YNNKEL. The CDR3, from cysteine to phenylalanine, totals 16 residues. The CDR3 DNA has 48 bases and is translated from base 1. A distance of 13 bases separates the germline ends of V and J, which lose 2 bases and 2 bases respectively. Library preparation employed the immunoSEQ multiplex PCR assay. The clones in this table, taken by TCRdb from immuneACCESS, are in-frame only. Not every clone is retained; where verified, under half of the shortfall comes from an unresolved V gene, and the cause of the rest is unknown. The sample yields some 120,000 clones; more than 75% were counted once. Together, the top ten hold 2.3% of the sample. Remarks on this clone: The antigen it binds to is not known. Per-base qualities were not stored, and no clone one base away is much larger.

This chain is built from TRBV3-1 (or the pseudogene TRBV3-2) and TRBJ1-3; the D segment could be TRBD1, given 6 matching bases. The clonotype comes from a woman in her 70s in good health. The material sequenced was blood. The DNA sequence is given as TGTGCCAGCAGCCAATTTAGTACAGGGACTGGAAACACCATATATTTT. Translated, it gives CASSQFSTGTGNTIYF.